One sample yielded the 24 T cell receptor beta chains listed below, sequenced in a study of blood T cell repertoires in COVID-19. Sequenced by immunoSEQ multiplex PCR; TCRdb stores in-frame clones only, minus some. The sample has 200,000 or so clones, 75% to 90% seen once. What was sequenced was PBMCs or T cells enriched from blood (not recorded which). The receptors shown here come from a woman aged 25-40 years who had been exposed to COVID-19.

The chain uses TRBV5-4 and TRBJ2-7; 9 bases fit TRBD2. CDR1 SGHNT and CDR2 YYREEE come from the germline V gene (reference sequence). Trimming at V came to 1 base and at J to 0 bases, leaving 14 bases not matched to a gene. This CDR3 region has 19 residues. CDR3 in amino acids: CASSLWGLIAGETSYEQYF. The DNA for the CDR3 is TGTGCCAGCAGCTTGTGGGGTTTGATAGCGGGAGAGACCTCCTACGAGCAGTACTTC.

CDR3 nucleotide sequence: TGTGCCAGCAGCCAGGGACAAAATCAGCCCCAGCATTTT. It translates to CASSQGQNQPQHF. The V call is TRBV4-2, the J call TRBJ1-5; tentative D call: TRBD1 (6 bases). The CDR3 spans 13 residues. V was trimmed by 3 bases and J by 4 bases, leaving 7 bases between them. Germline loops: CDR1 LGHNA, CDR2 YNFKEQ.

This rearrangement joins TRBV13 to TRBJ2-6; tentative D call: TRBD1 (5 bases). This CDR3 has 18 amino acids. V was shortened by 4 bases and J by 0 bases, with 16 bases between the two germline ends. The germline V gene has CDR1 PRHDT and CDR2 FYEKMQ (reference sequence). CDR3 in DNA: TGTGCCAGCAGCTCCCTCTTGGGAAGGGGCTCTGGGGCCAACGTCCTGACTTTC. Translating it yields CASSSLLGRGSGANVLTF.

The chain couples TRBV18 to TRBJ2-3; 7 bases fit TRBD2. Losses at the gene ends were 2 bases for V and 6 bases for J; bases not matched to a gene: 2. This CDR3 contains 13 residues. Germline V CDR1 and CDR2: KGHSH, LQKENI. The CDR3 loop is CASSPGLDDTQYF. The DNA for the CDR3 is TGTGCCAGCTCACCAGGACTAGACGATACGCAGTATTTT.

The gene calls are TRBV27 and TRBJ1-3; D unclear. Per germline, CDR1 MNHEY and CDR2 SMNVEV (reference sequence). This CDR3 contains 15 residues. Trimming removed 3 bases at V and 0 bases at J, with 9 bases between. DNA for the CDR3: TGTGCCAGCAGTTTCATTTCCTACTCTGGAAACACCATATATTTT. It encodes CASSFISYSGNTIYF.

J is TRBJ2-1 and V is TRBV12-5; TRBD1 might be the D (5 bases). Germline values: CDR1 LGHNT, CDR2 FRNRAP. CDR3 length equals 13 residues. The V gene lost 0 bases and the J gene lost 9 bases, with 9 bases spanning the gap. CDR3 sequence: CASGLVLGLEQFF. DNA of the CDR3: TGTGCTAGTGGTTTGGTACTGGGGCTTGAGCAGTTCTTC.

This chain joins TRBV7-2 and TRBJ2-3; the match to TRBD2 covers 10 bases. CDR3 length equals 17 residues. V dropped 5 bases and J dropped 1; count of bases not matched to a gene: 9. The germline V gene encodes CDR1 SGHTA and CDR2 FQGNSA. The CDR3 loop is CASSPLSSGRGTDTQYF. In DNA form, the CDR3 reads TGTGCCAGCAGCCCTCTTTCTAGCGGGAGAGGCACAGATACGCAGTATTTT. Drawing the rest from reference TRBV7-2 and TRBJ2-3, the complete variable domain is GAGVSQSPSNKVTEKGKDVELRCDPISGHTALYWYRQSLGQGLEFLIYFQGNSAPDKSGLPSDRFSAERTGGSVSTLTIQRTQQEDSAVYLCASSPLSSGRGTDTQYFGPGTRLTVL.

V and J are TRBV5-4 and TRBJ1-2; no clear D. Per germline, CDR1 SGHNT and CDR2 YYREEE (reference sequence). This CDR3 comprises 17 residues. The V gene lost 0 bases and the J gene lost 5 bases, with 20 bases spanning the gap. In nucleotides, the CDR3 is TGTGCCAGCAGCTTGGCACGGGTTGCCGGTTATGGGTATGGCTACACCTTC. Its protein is CASSLARVAGYGYGYTF.

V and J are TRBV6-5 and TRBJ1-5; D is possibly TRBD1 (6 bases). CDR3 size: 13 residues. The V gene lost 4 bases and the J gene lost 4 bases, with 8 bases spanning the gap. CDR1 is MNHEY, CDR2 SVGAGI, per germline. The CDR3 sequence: CASSWTENQPQHF. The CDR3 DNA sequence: TGTGCCAGCAGTTGGACAGAAAATCAGCCCCAGCATTTT.

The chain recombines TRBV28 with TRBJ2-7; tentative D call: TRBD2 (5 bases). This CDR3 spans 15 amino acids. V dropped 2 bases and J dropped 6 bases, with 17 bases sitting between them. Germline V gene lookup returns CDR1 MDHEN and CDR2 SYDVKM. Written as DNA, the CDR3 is TGTGCCAGCAGTTTAACTGGTGGGGATACTAGCGAGCAGTACTTC. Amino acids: CASSLTGGDTSEQYF.

CDR3 nucleotide sequence: TGTGCCAGCAGCTTGAGGGGACAGGGCGGTAGTGGCTACACCTTC. Protein product: CASSLRGQGGSGYTF. The chain joins TRBV5-8 to TRBJ1-2; 9 positions match TRBD1. This CDR3 is 15 amino acids long. Germline V gene data show CDR1 as SGHTS and CDR2 as YDEGEE. Unmatched junction bases numbered 8, after V lost 1 base and J lost 7 bases.

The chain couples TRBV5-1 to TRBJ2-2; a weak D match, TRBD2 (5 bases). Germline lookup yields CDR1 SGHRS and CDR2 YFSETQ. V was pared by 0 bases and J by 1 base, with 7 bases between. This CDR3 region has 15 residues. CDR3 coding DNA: TGCGCCAGCAGCTTGGGACTACAGAACACCGGGGAGCTGTTTTTT. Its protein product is CASSLGLQNTGELFF.

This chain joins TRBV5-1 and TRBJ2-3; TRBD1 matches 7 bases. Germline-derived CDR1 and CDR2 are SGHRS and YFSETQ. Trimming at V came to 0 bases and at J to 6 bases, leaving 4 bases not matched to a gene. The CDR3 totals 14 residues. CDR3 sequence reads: CASSLGARGDTQYF. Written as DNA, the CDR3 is TGCGCCAGCAGCTTGGGGGCCAGGGGGGATACGCAGTATTTT.

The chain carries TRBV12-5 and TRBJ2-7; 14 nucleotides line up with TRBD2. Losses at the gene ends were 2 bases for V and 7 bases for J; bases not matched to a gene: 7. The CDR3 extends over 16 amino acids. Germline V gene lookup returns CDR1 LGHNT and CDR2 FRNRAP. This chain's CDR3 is CASGLRLAGGPKEQYF. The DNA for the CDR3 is TGTGCTAGTGGTTTGCGACTAGCGGGAGGGCCGAAGGAGCAGTACTTC. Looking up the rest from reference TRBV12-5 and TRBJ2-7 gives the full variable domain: DARVTQTPRHKVTEMGQEVTMRCQPILGHNTVFWYRQTMMQGLELLAYFRNRAPLDDSGMPKDRFSAEMPDATLATLKIQPSEPRDSAVYFCASGLRLAGGPKEQYFGPGTRLTVT.

The CDR3 sequence is CASSLGLAYEQFF. The CDR3 DNA sequence: TGTGCCAGCAGCTTAGGCCTAGCGTATGAGCAGTTCTTC. V and J are TRBV13 and TRBJ2-1, with D perhaps TRBD2 (6 bases). With 0 bases removed from V and 8 bases from J, the gap between germline ends came to 8 bases. The CDR3 covers 13 residues. CDR1 PRHDT and CDR2 FYEKMQ come from the germline V gene (reference sequence). The full variable domain, with the rest looked up from reference TRBV13 and TRBJ2-1, is AAGVIQSPRHLIKEKRETATLKCYPIPRHDTVYWYQQGPGQDPQFLISFYEKMQSDKGSIPDRFSAQQFSDYHSELNMSSLELGDSALYFCASSLGLAYEQFFGPGTRLTVL.

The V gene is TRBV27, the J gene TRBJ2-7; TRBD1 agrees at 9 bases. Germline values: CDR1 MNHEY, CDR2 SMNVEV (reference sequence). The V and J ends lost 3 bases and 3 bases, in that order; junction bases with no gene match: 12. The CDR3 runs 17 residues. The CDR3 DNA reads TGTGCCAGCAGTTTCCGCAGACCGGGACAGGGCTACTACGAGCAGTACTTC. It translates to CASSFRRPGQGYYEQYF.

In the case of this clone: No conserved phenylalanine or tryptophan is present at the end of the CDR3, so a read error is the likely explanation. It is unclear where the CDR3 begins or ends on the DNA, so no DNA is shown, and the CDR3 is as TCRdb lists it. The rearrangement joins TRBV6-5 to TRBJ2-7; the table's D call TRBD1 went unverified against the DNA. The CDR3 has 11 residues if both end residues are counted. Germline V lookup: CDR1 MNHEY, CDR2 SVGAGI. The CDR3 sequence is CASGEQGRPSL.

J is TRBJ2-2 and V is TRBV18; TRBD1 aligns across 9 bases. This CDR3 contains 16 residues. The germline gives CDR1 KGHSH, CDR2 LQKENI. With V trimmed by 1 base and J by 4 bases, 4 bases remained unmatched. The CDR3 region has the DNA TGTGCCAGCTCACCACTGAACAGGGGGCCCACCGGGGAGCTGTTTTTT. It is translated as CASSPLNRGPTGELFF.

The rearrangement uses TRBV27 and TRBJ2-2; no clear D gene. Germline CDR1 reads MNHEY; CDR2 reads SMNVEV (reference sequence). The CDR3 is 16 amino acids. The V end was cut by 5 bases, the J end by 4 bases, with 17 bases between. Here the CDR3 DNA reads TGTGCCAGCAGTCTCTGGGCGACCTCGAGCACCGGGGAGCTGTTTTTT. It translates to CASSLWATSSTGELFF.

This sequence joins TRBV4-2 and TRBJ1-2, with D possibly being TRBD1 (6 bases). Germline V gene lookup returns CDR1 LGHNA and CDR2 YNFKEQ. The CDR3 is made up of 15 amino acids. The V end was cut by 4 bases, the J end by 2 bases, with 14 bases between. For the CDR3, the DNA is TGTGCCAGCAGCCGCGAGGACAGCTCGAACTATGGCTACACCTTC. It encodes CASSREDSSNYGYTF.

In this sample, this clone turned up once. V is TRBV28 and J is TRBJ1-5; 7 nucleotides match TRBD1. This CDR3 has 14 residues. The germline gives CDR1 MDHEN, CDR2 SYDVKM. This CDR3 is CATKGARSNQPQHF. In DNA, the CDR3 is TGTGCAACCAAGGGGGCGCGAAGCAATCAGCCCCAGCATTTT.

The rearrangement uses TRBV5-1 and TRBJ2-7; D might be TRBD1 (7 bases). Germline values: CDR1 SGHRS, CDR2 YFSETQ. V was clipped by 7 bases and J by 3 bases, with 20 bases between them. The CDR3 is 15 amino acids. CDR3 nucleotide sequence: TGCGCCAGCCAGGGGGGAATGGAGGAGGGCTACGAGCAGTACTTC. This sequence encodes CASQGGMEEGYEQYF.

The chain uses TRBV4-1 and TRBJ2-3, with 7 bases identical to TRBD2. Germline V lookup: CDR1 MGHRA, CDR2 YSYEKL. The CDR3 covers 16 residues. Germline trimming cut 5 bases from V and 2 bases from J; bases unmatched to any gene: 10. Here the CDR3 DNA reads TGCGCCAGCAGCATCGCCGGGACTATGAACACAGATACGCAGTATTTT. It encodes CASSIAGTMNTDTQYF.

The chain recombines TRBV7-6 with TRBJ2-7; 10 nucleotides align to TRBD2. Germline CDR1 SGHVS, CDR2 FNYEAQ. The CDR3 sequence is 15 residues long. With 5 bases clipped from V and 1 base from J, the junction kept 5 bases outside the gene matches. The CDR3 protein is CASSPGTSASYEQYF. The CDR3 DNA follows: TGTGCCAGCAGCCCGGGGACTAGCGCATCCTACGAGCAGTACTTC.